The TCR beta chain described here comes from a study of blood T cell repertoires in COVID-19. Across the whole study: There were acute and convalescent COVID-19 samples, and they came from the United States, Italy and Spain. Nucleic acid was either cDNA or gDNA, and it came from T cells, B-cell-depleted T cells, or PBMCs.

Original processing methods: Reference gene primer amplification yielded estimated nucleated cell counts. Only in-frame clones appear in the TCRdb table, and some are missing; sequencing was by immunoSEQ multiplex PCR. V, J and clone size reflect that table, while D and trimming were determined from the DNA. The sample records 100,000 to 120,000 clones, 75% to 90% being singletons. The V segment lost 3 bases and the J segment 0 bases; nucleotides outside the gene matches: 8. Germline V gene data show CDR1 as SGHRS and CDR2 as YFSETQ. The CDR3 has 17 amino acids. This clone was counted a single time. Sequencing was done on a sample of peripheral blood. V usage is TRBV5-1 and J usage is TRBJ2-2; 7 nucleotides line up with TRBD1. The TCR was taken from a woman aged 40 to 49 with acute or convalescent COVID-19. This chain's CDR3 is CASSYYGQAPNTGELFF. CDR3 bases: TGCGCCAGCAGCTACTACGGACAGGCCCCGAACACCGGGGAGCTGTTTTTT. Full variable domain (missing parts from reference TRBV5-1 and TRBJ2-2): KAGVTQTPRYLIKTRGQQVTLSCSPISGHRSVSWYQQTPGQGLQFLFEYFSETQRNKGNFPGRFSGRQFSNSRSEMNVSTLELGDSALYLCASSYYGQAPNTGELFFGEGSRLTVL.